This T cell receptor beta chain originates from a study of OX40 agonist ivuxolimab in advanced cancers. Notes on the study in general: CD8+ T cells (on average) carried more expanded clones than CD4+ T cells.

The length of the CDR3 is 15 residues. V was clipped by 2 bases and J by 1 base; unmatched bases: 3. From germline, CDR1 is SEHNR and CDR2 FQNEAQ (reference sequence). Prior autoimmune disease or systemic immunosuppression barred patients. Blood was sampled at baseline, cycle 4 day 1, and cycle 7 day 1. Comments on this clone: Its antigen is still unknown.

Measured with immunoSEQ multiplex PCR; TCRdb has only the in-frame clones, and not every one. The sample lists roughly 75,000 clones; approximately 86% were seen once. The rearrangement links TRBV7-9 to TRBJ1-2; 8 bases line up with TRBD1. The starting material was CD4+ or CD8+ T cells sorted from blood, obtained in a trial of the OX40 agonist ivuxolimab. This receptor was identified in an adult with an advanced solid tumor such as melanoma, head and neck, liver or kidney cancer. The CDR3 nucleotides read TGTGCCAGCAGCTTACCGGGACAGGTTAACTATGGCTACACCTTC. This translates into CASSLPGQVNYGYTF. The complete variable domain, with remaining parts taken from reference TRBV7-9 and TRBJ1-2, reads DTGVSQNPRHKITKRGQNVTFRCDPISEHNRLYWYRQTLGQGPEFLTYFQNEAQLEKSRLLSDRFSAERPKGSFSTLEIQRTEQGDSAMYLCASSLPGQVNYGYTFGSGTRLTVV.